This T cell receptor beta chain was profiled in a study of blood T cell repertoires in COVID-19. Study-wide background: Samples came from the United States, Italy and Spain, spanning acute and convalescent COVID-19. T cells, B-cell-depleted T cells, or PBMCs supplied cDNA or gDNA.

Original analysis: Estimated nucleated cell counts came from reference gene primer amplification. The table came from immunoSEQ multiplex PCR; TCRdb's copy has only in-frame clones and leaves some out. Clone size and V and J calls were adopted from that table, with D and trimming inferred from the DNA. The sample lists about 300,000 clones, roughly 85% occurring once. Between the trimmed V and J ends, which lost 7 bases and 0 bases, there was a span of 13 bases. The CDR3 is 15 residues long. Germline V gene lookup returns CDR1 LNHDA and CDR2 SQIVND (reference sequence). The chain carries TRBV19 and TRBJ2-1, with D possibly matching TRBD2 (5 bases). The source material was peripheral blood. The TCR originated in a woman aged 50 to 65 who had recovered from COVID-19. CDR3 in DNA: TGTGCCAGTACCCCAGCGGCATCCTCCTACAATGAGCAGTTCTTC. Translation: CASTPAASSYNEQFF.